This TCR beta chain was identified during a study of Ad26.COV2.S vaccination and SARS-CoV-2 variants (TCRdb year 2021). With regard to the full study: Vaccine-arm donors came from COV1001, a multicentre, randomized, double-blind, placebo-controlled phase I-IIa trial of Ad26.COV2.S in healthy adults. A total of around 32 samples were included in the TCR-sequenced set, comprising around 19 Ad26.COV2.S vaccine recipients, 5 placebo recipients and 8 SARS-CoV-2 convalescent individuals. Trial participants were randomized into five groups of five, in which low-dose or high-dose Ad26.COV2.S was given once or twice, or placebo was given on both occasions. The specificity and breadth of SARS-CoV-2-reactive T cell receptors after Ad26.COV2.S vaccination were assessed by TCRbeta repertoire sequencing. Investigators remained blinded to trial group allocation during experiments and outcome assessment. Ad26.COV2.S was administered intramuscularly at a dose of 5x10^10 or 1x10^11 viral particles, either as one shot or as two shots given 56 days apart.

This clone was seen only once. Its target antigen remains unknown. The record has no base qualities; no much larger clone is one base away. The label giving this sample's treatment or condition can be read as: roughly 20 received Ad26.COV2.S at low or high dose, single or two shots; about five received placebo; per-sample allocation not given. Repertoires of vaccine and placebo recipients were sequenced from samples collected on day 63 after the first injection. In Cohort 1b, 25 to 30 adults aged 18-55 years were enrolled at a single site in Boston, USA, between 29 July and 7 August 2020. As a vaccine, Ad26.COV2.S was a replication-incompetent adenovirus type 26 vector that expressed a prefusion-stabilized SARS-CoV-2 spike protein derived from the original Wuhan strain. Here is what the overall study found, with its caveats: Comparable non-spike TCR breadth was observed between vaccine and placebo recipients, consistent with only spike being contained in the vaccine. The authors noted that the TCR breadth and depth analyses may have underestimated total T cell responses. Substantial breadth of spike-specific CD8+ and CD4+ T cell responses was reported after vaccination. The study lacked the statistical power to compare responses across vaccine doses or regimens. Ad26.COV2.S recipients had higher spike-specific TCR breadth than placebo recipients (P = 0.0014).

The immunoSEQ Assay was the method used to sequence TCRbeta CDR3 regions. After extraction, genomic DNA underwent amplification by bias-controlled multiplex PCR, followed by high-throughput sequencing. As for how the authors treated the data: To quantify the absolute abundance of each unique TCRbeta CDR3 region, sequences were collapsed and filtered. T cell fraction was estimated by normalization of TCRbeta template counts to usable DNA, with usable DNA being measured through amplification of reference genes present in all nucleated cells. Repertoire TCRs were annotated as SARS-CoV-2-specific when V gene, CDR3 amino acid sequence and J gene were exactly matched to a known reactive TCR set. The reference SARS-CoV-2 TCR set was obtained from MIRA and was filtered for enrichment in COVID-19-positive ImmuneCODE repertoires, whereby public or cross-reactive TCRs were removed. Based on the MIRA antigens, annotated TCRs were further analysed at the level of specific ORF or position within ORF. Breadth was defined as annotated unique rearrangements over total unique productive rearrangements; depth was the summed frequency of those rearrangements. Two-sided Wilcoxon rank-sum tests were used to compare TCR breadth between groups. TCRdb holds this immuneACCESS table with in-frame rearrangements only. Some clones are missing; in checked studies, unresolved V genes explain under half, and the rest has no known cause. D and trimming were read from the DNA, whereas the V and J calls and clone size are those reported in that table. This sample comprises some 390,000 clones, more than 85% of them detected only once. Around 3.4% of the sample is in the top ten clones.

The clonotype was recovered from a person between 18 and 60 years old who received the Ad26.COV2.S COVID-19 vaccine or a placebo. The material sequenced was peripheral blood, taken in a trial of Ad26.COV2.S vaccine versus placebo.

The CDR3 region reads CASRAGLAGYNEQFF. The nucleotide sequence is given as TGTGCCAGCAGGGCGGGACTAGCGGGATACAATGAGCAGTTCTTC. The V and J genes are TRBV6-5 and TRBJ2-1; a stretch of 13 junction bases matches TRBD2. The CDR3 starts with the cysteine, ends with the phenylalanine, and has 15 residues. Only the CDR3 part of the read is kept: 45 bases, read in frame from the first base. The germline V gene supplies CDR1 MNHEY and CDR2 SVGAGI. Trimming accounts for 6 bases at V and 4 bases at J, while the number of junction bases matched to no gene is 3.